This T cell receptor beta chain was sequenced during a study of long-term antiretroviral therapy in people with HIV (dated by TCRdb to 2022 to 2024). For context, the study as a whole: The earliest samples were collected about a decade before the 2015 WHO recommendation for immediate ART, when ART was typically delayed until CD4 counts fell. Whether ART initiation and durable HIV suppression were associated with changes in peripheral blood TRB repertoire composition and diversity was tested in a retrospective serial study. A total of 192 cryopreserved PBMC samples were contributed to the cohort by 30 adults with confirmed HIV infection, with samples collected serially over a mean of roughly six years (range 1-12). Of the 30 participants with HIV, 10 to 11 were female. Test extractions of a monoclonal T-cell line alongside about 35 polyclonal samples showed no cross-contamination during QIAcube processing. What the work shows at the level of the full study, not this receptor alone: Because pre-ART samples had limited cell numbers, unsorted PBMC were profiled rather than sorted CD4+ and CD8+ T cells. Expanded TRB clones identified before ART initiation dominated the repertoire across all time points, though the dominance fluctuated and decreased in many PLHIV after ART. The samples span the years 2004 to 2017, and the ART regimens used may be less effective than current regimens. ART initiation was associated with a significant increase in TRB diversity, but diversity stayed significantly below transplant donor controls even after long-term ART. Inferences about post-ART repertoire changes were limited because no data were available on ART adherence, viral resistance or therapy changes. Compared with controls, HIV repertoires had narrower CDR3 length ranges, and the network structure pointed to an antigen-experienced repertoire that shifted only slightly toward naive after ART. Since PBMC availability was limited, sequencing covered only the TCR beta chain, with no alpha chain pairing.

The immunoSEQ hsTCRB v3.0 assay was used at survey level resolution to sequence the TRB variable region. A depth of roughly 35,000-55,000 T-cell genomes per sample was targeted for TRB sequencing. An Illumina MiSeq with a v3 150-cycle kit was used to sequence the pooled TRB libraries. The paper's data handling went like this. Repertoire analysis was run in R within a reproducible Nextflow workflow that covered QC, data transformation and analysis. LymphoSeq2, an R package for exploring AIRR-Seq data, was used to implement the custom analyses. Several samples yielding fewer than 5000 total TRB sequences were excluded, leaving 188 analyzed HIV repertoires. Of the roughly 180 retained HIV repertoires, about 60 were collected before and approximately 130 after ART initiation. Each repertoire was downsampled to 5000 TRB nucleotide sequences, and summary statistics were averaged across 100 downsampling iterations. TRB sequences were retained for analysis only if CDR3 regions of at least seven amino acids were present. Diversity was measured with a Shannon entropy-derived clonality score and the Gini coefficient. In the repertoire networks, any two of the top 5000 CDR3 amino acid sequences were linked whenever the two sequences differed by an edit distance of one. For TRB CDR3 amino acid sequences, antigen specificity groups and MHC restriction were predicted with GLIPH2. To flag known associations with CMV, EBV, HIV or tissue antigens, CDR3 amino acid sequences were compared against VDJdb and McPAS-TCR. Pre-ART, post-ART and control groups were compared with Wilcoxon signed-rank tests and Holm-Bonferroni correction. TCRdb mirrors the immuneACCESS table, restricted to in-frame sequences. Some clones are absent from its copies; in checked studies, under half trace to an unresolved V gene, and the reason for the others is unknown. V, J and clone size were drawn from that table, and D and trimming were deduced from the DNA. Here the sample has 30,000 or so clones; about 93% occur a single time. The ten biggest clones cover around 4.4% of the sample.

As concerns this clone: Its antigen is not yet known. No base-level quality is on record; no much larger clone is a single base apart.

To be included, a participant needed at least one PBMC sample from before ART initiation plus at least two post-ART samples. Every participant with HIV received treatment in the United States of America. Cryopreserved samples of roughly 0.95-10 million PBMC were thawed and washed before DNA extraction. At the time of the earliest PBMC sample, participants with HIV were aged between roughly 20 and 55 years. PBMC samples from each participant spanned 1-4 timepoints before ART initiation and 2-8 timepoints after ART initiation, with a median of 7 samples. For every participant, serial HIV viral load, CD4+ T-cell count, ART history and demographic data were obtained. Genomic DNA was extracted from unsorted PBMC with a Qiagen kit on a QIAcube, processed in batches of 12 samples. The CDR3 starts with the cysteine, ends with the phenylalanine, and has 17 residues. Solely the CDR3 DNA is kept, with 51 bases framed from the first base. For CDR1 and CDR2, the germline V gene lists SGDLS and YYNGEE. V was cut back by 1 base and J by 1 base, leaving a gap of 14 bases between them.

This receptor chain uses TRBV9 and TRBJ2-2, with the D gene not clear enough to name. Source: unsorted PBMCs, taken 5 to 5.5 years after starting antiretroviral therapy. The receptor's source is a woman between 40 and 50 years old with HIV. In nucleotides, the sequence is TGTGCCAGCAGCGTAACGATCGCAGCTTTGAACACCGGGGAGCTGTTTTTT. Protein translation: CASSVTIAALNTGELFF. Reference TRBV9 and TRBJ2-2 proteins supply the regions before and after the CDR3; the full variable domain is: DSGVTQTPKHLITATGQRVTLRCSPRSGDLSVYWYQQSLDQGLQFLIQYYNGEERAKGNILERFSAQQFPDLHSELNLSSLELGDSALYFCASSVTIAALNTGELFFGEGSRLTVL.